The TCR beta chain described here comes from a study of Graves' ophthalmopathy and Graves' hyperthyroidism. Germline-derived CDR1 and CDR2 are KGHDR and SFDVKD. There are 18 residues in the CDR3. V gave up 3 bases and J gave up 4 bases; unmatched junction bases: 12. This clonotype was recorded at least ten times. The authors amplified TCR beta CDR3 regions, and they did so from RNA transcripts for repertoire sequencing. First-round RT-PCR relied on HTBI primers, and a second-round multiplex PCR came next. Each CDR3 protein gets one entry after TCRdb re-called the multiplex PCR reads with MiXCR. The sample consists of about 550,000 distinct CDR3 sequences, less than 45% of them appearing once.

Input material: peripheral blood or thyroid tissue (not recorded which). The sequence derives from an adult man with Graves' hyperthyroidism. V and J are TRBV24-1 and TRBJ2-5, with 11 positions matching TRBD2. CDR3 in amino acids: CATSDPSTSGSGGETQYF. In DNA form, the CDR3 reads TGTGCCACCAGTGATCCTTCAACTAGCGGGAGCGGAGGAGAGACCCAGTACTTC.